The entry below describes one T cell receptor beta chain. Produced via immunoSEQ multiplex PCR; TCRdb's table is partial and in-frame only. The data hold under 850,000 clones, with more than 75% observed a single time. This entry comes from a study of shared T cell receptors in the human thymus. Germline V gene sequence: CDR1 LGHNA, CDR2 YNFKEQ. The ends lost 1 base at V and 3 bases at J; junction bases unmatched: 8. The CDR3 runs to 16 residues. The sample also formed part of further work on human thymus T cells. That investigation notes: It was from resections taken during corrective heart surgery that the thymus tissue came. There appeared to be biased usage of V and J genes in thymic and blood repertoires. Unrelated individuals were reported by related research to share highly overlapping thymic repertoires.

This chain uses TRBV4-2 with TRBJ2-7; 8 bases match TRBD2. The sample consisted of thymocytes. This clonotype was obtained from a boy in the first two years of life with a congenital heart defect. CDR3 sequence: CASSQVGLAGFYEQYF. In DNA form, the CDR3 reads TGTGCCAGCAGCCAAGTTGGGCTAGCGGGCTTCTACGAGCAGTACTTC.